These T cell receptor beta chains were read from a single sample in a study of T cell responses to AZD1222 COVID-19 vaccine. TCRdb's table, derived via immunoSEQ multiplex PCR, lists solely in-frame clones and lacks some. Among 67,000 or so clones listed, around 84% were seen once. The input for sequencing was peripheral blood, taken on day 0 of AZD1222 vaccination. The source is an adult in good health. The CDR3 runs from the conserved cysteine through the conserved F or W. Some rows mark clone size as missing; the rest say once, few, many or name a class of expanded clone.

size: many
J: TRBJ2-7
V: TRBV6-5
CDR3: CASSLYRGPYEQYF

size: -
J: TRBJ1-6
V: TRBV4-1
CDR3: CASSREPSGGGNSPLHF

size: -
J: TRBJ1-2
V: TRBV11-2
CDR3: CASSPTSGANYGYTF

size: -
J: TRBJ1-2
V: TRBV5-1
CDR3: CASSLVQGVSGYTF

size: -
J: TRBJ2-1
V: TRBV7-2
CDR3: CASSFGHSLTSGAGQFF

size: -
J: TRBJ1-1
V: TRBV30
CDR3: CAWSVSTEAFF

size: -
J: TRBJ2-7
V: TRBV27
CDR3: CASSLMRDGPYEQYF

size: -
J: TRBJ1-1
V: TRBV15
CDR3: CATSREIGGGAFF

size: -
J: TRBJ1-2
V: TRBV19
CDR3: CASSPGFNGYTF

size: -
J: TRBJ1-1
V: TRBV11-2
CDR3: CASSPGGLEAFF

size: once
J: TRBJ1-6
V: TRBV19
CDR3: CASSFDRGSRPLHF

size: -
J: TRBJ1-2
V: TRBV5-1
CDR3: CASSTYRGLYGYTF

size: -
J: TRBJ1-2
V: TRBV16
CDR3: CASSQSVRRLGGYTF

size: -
J: TRBJ1-1
V: TRBV18
CDR3: CASSEGGATEAFF

size: -
J: TRBJ2-7
V: TRBV10-2
CDR3: CASGQGPTYEQYF